These 15 T cell receptor beta chains came from one sample sequenced in a study of CD8 T cells in ankylosing spondylitis. MiXCR, applied by TCRdb to the 5' RACE reads, yields one record per CDR3 protein. The sample has 250,000 to 400,000 distinct CDR3 sequences, around 10% seen once; the top ten hold about a tenth. The sequenced sample consisted of blood, either unsorted or a sorted T cell fraction (not recorded which). These receptors all come from a female donor with ankylosing spondylitis or in good health (not recorded which).

CDR3 residues: CASSVGPGRGNTEAFF. Written as DNA, the CDR3 is TGTGCCAGCAGCGTGGGGCCGGGTAGGGGGAACACTGAAGCTTTCTTT. J is TRBJ1-1 and V is TRBV9, with D possibly being TRBD1 (5 bases). The CDR3 totals 16 residues. Looked up from germline, CDR1 is SGDLS and CDR2 is YYNGEE. With 2 bases removed from V and 1 base from J, the gap between germline ends came to 15 bases.

This clonotype was detected ten times or more. The gene calls are TRBV28 and TRBJ1-2; 9 nucleotides align to TRBD1. This CDR3 contains 16 residues. Germline CDR1 and CDR2: MDHEN and SYDVKM. The V and J ends lost 7 bases and 2 bases, in that order; junction bases with no gene match: 11. The CDR3 bases are TGTGCCAGCACACTTAGGGCGGGACAGGGAAACTATGGCTACACCTTC. This translates into CASTLRAGQGNYGYTF.

This clonotype was seen repeatedly, ten times or more. The V and J genes are TRBV29-1 and TRBJ2-5; tentative D call: TRBD1 (5 bases). Trimming cost V 7 bases and J 5 bases, with 17 bases left between them. Germline lookup yields CDR1 SQVTM and CDR2 ANQGSEA. The CDR3 is 13 residues long. The DNA of the CDR3 is TGCAGCGGTAGACAGCTACTTAGGGAGACCCAGTACTTC. Amino acid sequence: CSGRQLLRETQYF.

Many counts were recorded for this clonotype. The chain joins TRBV20-1 to TRBJ2-7; no reliable D call. CDR3 length: 10 residues. Trimming took off 5 bases at V and 4 bases at J, with 6 bases between the two ends. Germline V lookup: CDR1 DFQATT, CDR2 SNEGSKA (reference sequence). In DNA form, the CDR3 reads TGCAGTGCTGGGATGTACGAGCAGTACTTC. The encoded protein is CSAGMYEQYF.

In its sample, this clonotype was seen many times. The V gene is TRBV6-5, the J gene TRBJ1-1; no definite D call. The CDR3 extends over 14 amino acids. Per germline, CDR1 MNHEY and CDR2 SVGAGI. Trimming stripped 1 base from V and 1 base from J, with 7 bases between. The DNA of the CDR3 is TGTGCCAGCAGTTACTTAAGTGAGAACACTGAAGCTTTCTTT. Protein sequence: CASSYLSENTEAFF.

This clonotype was detected a few times. The genes are TRBV10-3 and TRBJ1-1, with D perhaps matching TRBD1 (5 bases). Germline CDR1 and CDR2: ENHRY and SYGVKD. V was clipped by 11 bases and J by 0 bases, with 13 bases between them. This CDR3 comprises 13 residues. The chain's CDR3 is CAVLREVNTEAFF. CDR3 DNA: TGTGCCGTGCTCAGGGAGGTGAACACTGAAGCTTTCTTT.

Concerning this clonotype: This may arise from a read error, as a much more abundant clone is one base away. The CDR3 carries no conserved terminal phenylalanine or tryptophan, so it likely arises from a read error. The limits of the CDR3 on the DNA are not certain, so only TCRdb's listed CDR3 is given. The V and J genes are TRBV5-6 and TRBJ2-3. Germline assignment: CDR1 SGHDT and CDR2 YYEEEE. The CDR3 is made up of 13 amino acids, end residues included. The CDR3 sequence: CASSLDLAGVMYL.

This clonotype was counted at least ten times. The V and J genes are TRBV5-1 and TRBJ1-2; 7 nucleotides match TRBD1. V shed 3 bases and J 4 bases; nucleotides not matched to a gene: 6. The germline gives CDR1 SGHRS, CDR2 YFSETQ. The CDR3 has 14 residues. The DNA of the CDR3 is TGCGCCAGCAGCTCAGGGGACAGCAGCTATGGCTACACCTTC. It codes for CASSSGDSSYGYTF.

The chain couples TRBV20-1 to TRBJ2-3; 8 bases align to TRBD1. The V gene end was trimmed by 1 base and the J gene end by 0 bases; junction bases not matched to a gene: 3. The CDR3 has 15 amino acids. Germline CDR1 is DFQATT and CDR2 is SNEGSKA (reference sequence). CDR3 residues: CSARGGQGSTDTQYF. The DNA of the CDR3 is TGCAGTGCTAGAGGTGGACAGGGAAGCACAGATACGCAGTATTTT.

This clonotype appeared many times. DNA of the CDR3: TGTGCCAGCACCGTCGAACAGTACGAGCAGTACTTC. It translates to CASTVEQYEQYF. This chain joins TRBV7-8 and TRBJ2-7; D is ambiguous. CDR1 is SGHVS, CDR2 FQNEAQ, per germline. V lost 7 bases and J 4 bases, leaving 11 bases between the germline ends. The length of the CDR3 is 12 residues.

This clonotype was seen many times. V and J are TRBV20-1 and TRBJ1-2; 7 nucleotides line up with TRBD1. The CDR3 contains 14 residues. In germline, CDR1 is DFQATT, CDR2 SNEGSKA (reference sequence). J gave up 2 bases and V 5 bases, and 8 bases lay outside the gene matches. The CDR3 reads CSAPTGFKNYGYTF. CDR3 nucleotide sequence: TGCAGTGCTCCGACAGGGTTTAAGAACTATGGCTACACCTTC.

This clonotype was observed at least ten times. The CDR3: CSARDGWNEQFF. DNA of the CDR3: TGCAGTGCTAGAGATGGGTGGAATGAGCAGTTCTTC. This chain uses TRBV20-1 with TRBJ2-1; D is unresolved. Germline CDR1 DFQATT, CDR2 SNEGSKA (reference sequence). The ends were cut back, 0 bases at V and 7 bases at J, with 7 bases in the middle. This CDR3 contains 12 residues.

This clonotype occurred many times. The gene calls are TRBV6-2 or TRBV6-3 and TRBJ2-1; 10 nucleotides agree with TRBD2. Per germline, CDR1 MNHEY and CDR2 SVGEGT. V lost 2 bases to trimming and J lost 0 bases; unmatched junction nucleotides: 7. CDR3 length: 18 amino acids. The CDR3 sequence is CASSYASGRGSSYNEQFF. In nucleotides, the CDR3 is TGTGCCAGCAGTTACGCTAGCGGGAGAGGTAGCTCCTACAATGAGCAGTTCTTC.

The sample holds a few counts of this clonotype. The chain is built from TRBV11-3 and TRBJ2-3, with D maybe TRBD2 (5 bases). The CDR3 loop spans 13 amino acids. Trimming stripped 5 bases from V and 4 bases from J, with 10 bases between. Germline V gene sequence: CDR1 SGHNT, CDR2 YENEEA. The CDR3 sequence is CASSPGRADTQYF. The CDR3 DNA reads as TGTGCCAGCAGCCCGGGAAGGGCAGATACGCAGTATTTT.

A few counts support this clonotype. The chain combines TRBV12-3 or TRBV12-4 with TRBJ2-1, with TRBD2 matching 7 bases. V lost 7 bases, J lost 7 bases, and 10 bases stayed unmatched. CDR3 length: 14 residues. The CDR3 DNA is TGTGCCAGCACAAGCGGGGCCTCTAGGAATGAGCAGTTCTTC. Amino acids: CASTSGASRNEQFF.